This entry describes one T cell receptor (beta chain). Repertoires were generated with immunoSEQ multiplex PCR, while TCRdb's copy carries only in-frame clones and drops some. The sample carries 640,000 or so clones, around 72% recorded once. This entry is derived from a study of shared clonotypes between healthy human individuals. This CDR3 has 16 residues. V trimming: 4 bases; J trimming: 1 base; junction bases outside the gene matches: 6. Germline CDR1 SNHLY, CDR2 FYNNEI. Material: memory CD4+ T cells sorted from blood. As for subset: CD45RA-negative fraction. The sequence was collected from a woman aged 25 to 39 in good health. The chain has TRBV2 and TRBJ2-3; TRBD1 aligns across 9 bases. The chain's CDR3 is CASSGGTGYGTDTQYF. CDR3 DNA sequence: TGTGCCAGCAGTGGCGGGACAGGGTATGGCACAGATACGCAGTATTTT.